A selection of T cell receptor beta chains follows, all from one sample in a study of cytomegalovirus exposure and HLA in healthy donors. Here immunoSEQ multiplex PCR was the method, and the copy in TCRdb shows in-frame clones only, minus some. The data contain about 160,000 clones, approximately 80% of them seen just once; the ten biggest clones take up roughly 9.7%. The material sequenced was PBMCs. All receptors come from a man between 18 and 29 years old in good health and CMV-seropositive. The conserved cysteine and the conserved F or W are not part of the CDR3 here. The D gene is left open where the match is weak.

length: 12; J: TRBJ1-2; D: TRBD1; V: TRBV6-1; CDR3: ASSERTGDYGYT
length: 15; J: TRBJ1-4; D: TRBD1; V: TRBV30; CDR3: AWSINDRGATNEKLF
length: 15; J: TRBJ2-7; D: TRBD2; V: TRBV11-2; CDR3: ASSFGLAGGTSYEQY
length: 13; J: TRBJ2-1; D: -; V: TRBV7-3; CDR3: ASSLAANSYNEQF
length: 12; J: TRBJ1-1; D: TRBD1; V: TRBV7-9; CDR3: ASSPRGRSFEAF
length: 13; J: TRBJ2-1; D: -; V: TRBV13; CDR3: ASSLAGSDGNEQF
length: 14; J: TRBJ2-7; D: -; V: TRBV18; CDR3: ASSPPQGGVAYEQY
length: 16; J: TRBJ2-3; D: -; V: TRBV7-9; CDR3: ASSLRGPTEKNTDTQY
length: 13; J: TRBJ1-5; D: -; V: TRBV27; CDR3: ASSLSASSNQPQH
length: 14; J: TRBJ2-4; D: -; V: TRBV19; CDR3: ASSPRTAGVKNIQY
length: 14; J: TRBJ2-1; D: -; V: TRBV7-7; CDR3: ASSLGPVTNYNEQF
length: 12; J: TRBJ1-3; D: -; V: TRBV5-6; CDR3: ASSVDSSGNTIY
length: 13; J: TRBJ1-2; D: -; V: TRBV9; CDR3: ASSLTSPANYGYT
length: 18; J: TRBJ2-3; D: TRBD1; V: TRBV15; CDR3: ATSRDLYFQGTGIGDTQY
length: 12; J: TRBJ2-4; D: TRBD1; V: TRBV5-1; CDR3: ASSLEGGLDIQY
length: 13; J: TRBJ2-1; D: TRBD2; V: TRBV14; CDR3: ASSRTGGSYNEQF
length: 13; J: TRBJ1-2; D: -; V: TRBV2; CDR3: ASSEIGQGDYGYT
length: 14; J: TRBJ1-2; D: TRBD1; V: TRBV29-1; CDR3: SGGGPRDKNFYGYT
length: 11; J: TRBJ2-7; D: TRBD1; V: TRBV5-6; CDR3: ASSLGQGDEQY
length: 10; J: TRBJ2-3; D: TRBD2; V: TRBV29-1; CDR3: SVWSRGGTQY
length: 12; J: TRBJ1-5; D: TRBD1; V: TRBV7-9; CDR3: ASSQGQGAQPQH
length: 12; J: TRBJ2-1; D: TRBD1; V: TRBV19; CDR3: ASSSGQGFLEQF
length: 9; J: TRBJ2-1; D: -; V: TRBV10-3; CDR3: ATGSGSEQF
length: 16; J: TRBJ2-2; D: TRBD2; V: TRBV11-2; CDR3: ASSIRPSGVWSTGELF
length: 12; J: TRBJ2-7; D: -; V: TRBV27; CDR3: ASSYAGASYEQY
length: 14; J: TRBJ2-7; D: TRBD1; V: TRBV7-2; CDR3: ASSLHHGTGGYEQY
length: 13; J: TRBJ1-6; D: -; V: TRBV19; CDR3: ASSTGQSYNSPLH
length: 13; J: TRBJ1-1; D: TRBD1; V: TRBV5-4; CDR3: ASSRGQGGVTEAF
length: 12; J: TRBJ2-1; D: TRBD1; V: TRBV27; CDR3: ASSIDRGLNEQF
length: 13; J: TRBJ2-7; D: TRBD2; V: TRBV27; CDR3: ASSLSGGLSLEQY
length: 12; J: TRBJ2-7; D: TRBD1; V: TRBV2; CDR3: ASNRDRRTYEQY
length: 12; J: TRBJ1-1; D: -; V: TRBV10-3; CDR3: AISESGSGTEAF
length: 13; J: TRBJ2-7; D: TRBD2; V: TRBV5-6; CDR3: ASSFSPNSGAEQY
length: 12; J: -; D: TRBD1; V: TRBV13; CDR3: ASSGQGISYEQY
length: 15; J: TRBJ2-6; D: -; V: TRBV4-2; CDR3: ASSQVGRISGANVLT
length: 11; J: TRBJ2-7; D: -; V: TRBV6-5; CDR3: ASSYNSGYEQY
length: 19; J: TRBJ2-6; D: TRBD1; V: TRBV7-2; CDR3: ASSLAPGQGYIFSGANVLT
length: 13; J: TRBJ1-2; D: -; V: TRBV30; CDR3: AGYERGLVAYGYT
length: 11; J: TRBJ2-1; D: TRBD1; V: TRBV5-4; CDR3: ASSGGQGNEQF
length: 9; J: TRBJ2-4; D: -; V: TRBV29-1; CDR3: SVVAAYIQY
length: 19; J: TRBJ2-7; D: TRBD2; V: TRBV30; CDR3: AWSVLGSYGTSGRSSFEQY
length: 13; J: TRBJ1-2; D: TRBD1; V: TRBV19; CDR3: ASSPTGTGNYGYT
length: 15; J: TRBJ2-2; D: -; V: TRBV19; CDR3: ASGPATGSSNTGELF
length: 13; J: -; D: -; V: TRBV15; CDR3: ATSRDLAEFNEQY
length: 13; J: TRBJ1-2; D: TRBD1; V: TRBV18; CDR3: ASSPGDRIPGGYT
length: 12; J: TRBJ2-2; D: TRBD2; V: TRBV7-9; CDR3: ASSLPGGTGELF
length: 13; J: TRBJ1-5; D: -; V: TRBV19; CDR3: ASSIAGWGNQPQH
length: 13; J: TRBJ2-7; D: TRBD2; V: TRBV7-9; CDR3: ASSPRGTGPYEQY
length: 12; J: TRBJ2-5; D: -; V: TRBV13; CDR3: ASSSGSRRETQY
length: 13; J: TRBJ2-3; D: -; V: TRBV9; CDR3: ASSVTGHTTDTQY
length: 12; J: TRBJ1-1; D: -; V: TRBV6-5; CDR3: ASSSPDRYTEAF
length: 13; J: TRBJ1-1; D: TRBD1; V: TRBV5-1; CDR3: ASSLVTGRNTEAF
length: 13; J: TRBJ2-1; D: TRBD2; V: TRBV4-3; CDR3: ASSQAGGYYNEQF
length: 10; J: TRBJ2-1; D: -; V: TRBV5-1; CDR3: ASSLNSFEQF
length: 11; J: TRBJ1-5; D: -; V: TRBV7-2; CDR3: ASSLGGSQPQH
length: 12; J: TRBJ2-1; D: -; V: TRBV11-2; CDR3: ASSFAGLWSEQF
length: 15; J: TRBJ2-1; D: TRBD2; V: TRBV9; CDR3: ASSVGGLAGVGGEQF
length: 14; J: TRBJ2-7; D: -; V: TRBV10-3; CDR3: AISPTGTHGPYEQY